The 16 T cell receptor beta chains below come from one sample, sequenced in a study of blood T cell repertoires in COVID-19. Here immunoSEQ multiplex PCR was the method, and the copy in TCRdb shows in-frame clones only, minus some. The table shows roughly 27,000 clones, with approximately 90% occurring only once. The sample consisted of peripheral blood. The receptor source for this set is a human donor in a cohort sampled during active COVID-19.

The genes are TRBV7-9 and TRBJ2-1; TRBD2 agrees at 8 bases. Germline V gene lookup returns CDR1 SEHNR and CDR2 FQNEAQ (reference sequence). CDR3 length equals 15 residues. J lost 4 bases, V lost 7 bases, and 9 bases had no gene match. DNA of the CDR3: TGTGCCAGCACCACGACGGGGGGGCCGTACAATGAGCAGTTCTTC. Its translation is CASTTTGGPYNEQFF. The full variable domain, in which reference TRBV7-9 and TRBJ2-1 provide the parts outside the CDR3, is DTGVSQNPRHKITKRGQNVTFRCDPISEHNRLYWYRQTLGQGPEFLTYFQNEAQLEKSRLLSDRFSAERPKGSFSTLEIQRTEQGDSAMYLCASTTTGGPYNEQFFGPGTRLTVL.

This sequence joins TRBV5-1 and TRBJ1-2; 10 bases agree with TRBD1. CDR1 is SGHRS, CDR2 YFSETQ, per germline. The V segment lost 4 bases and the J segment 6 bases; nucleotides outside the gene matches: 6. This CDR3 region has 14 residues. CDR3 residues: CASSAGTGVHGYTF. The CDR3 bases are TGCGCCAGCAGCGCCGGGACAGGGGTCCATGGCTACACCTTC.

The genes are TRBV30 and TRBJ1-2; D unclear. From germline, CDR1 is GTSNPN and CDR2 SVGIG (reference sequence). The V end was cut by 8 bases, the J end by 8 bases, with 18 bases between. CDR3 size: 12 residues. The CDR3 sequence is CASLGRAGGYTF. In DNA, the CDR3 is TGTGCCAGCCTCGGACGGGCGGGGGGCTACACCTTC.

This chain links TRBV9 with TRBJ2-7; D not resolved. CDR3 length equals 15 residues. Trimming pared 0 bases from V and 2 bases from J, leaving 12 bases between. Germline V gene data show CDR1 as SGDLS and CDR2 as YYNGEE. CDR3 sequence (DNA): TGTGCCAGCAGCGTAGGGGCCCAGGCGCCCTACGAGCAGTACTTC. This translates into CASSVGAQAPYEQYF.

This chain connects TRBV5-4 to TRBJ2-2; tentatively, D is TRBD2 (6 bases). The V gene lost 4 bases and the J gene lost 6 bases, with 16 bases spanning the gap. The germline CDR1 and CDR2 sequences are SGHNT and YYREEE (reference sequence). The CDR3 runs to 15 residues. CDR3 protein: CASSPRAGGPGELFF. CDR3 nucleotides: TGTGCCAGCAGCCCACGTGCCGGGGGACCCGGGGAGCTGTTTTTT.

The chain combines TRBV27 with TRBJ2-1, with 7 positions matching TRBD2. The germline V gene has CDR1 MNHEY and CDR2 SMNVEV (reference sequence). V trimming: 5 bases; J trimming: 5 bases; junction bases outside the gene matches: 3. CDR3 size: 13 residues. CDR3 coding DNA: TGTGCCAGCAGTGGGGAGGGACACAATGAGCAGTTCTTC. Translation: CASSGEGHNEQFF.

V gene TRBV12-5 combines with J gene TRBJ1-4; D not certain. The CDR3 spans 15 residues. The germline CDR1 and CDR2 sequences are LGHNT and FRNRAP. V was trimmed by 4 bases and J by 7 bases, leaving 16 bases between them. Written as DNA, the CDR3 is TGTGCTAGTGGTTCCCCCCAAGCCCGCGGTGAAAAACTGTTTTTT. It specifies CASGSPQARGEKLFF.

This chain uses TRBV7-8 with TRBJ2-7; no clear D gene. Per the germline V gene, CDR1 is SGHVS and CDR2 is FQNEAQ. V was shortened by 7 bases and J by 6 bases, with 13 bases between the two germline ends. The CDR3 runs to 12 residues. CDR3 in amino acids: CASTPLQAEQYF. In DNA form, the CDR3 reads TGTGCCAGCACCCCCCTGCAAGCCGAGCAGTACTTC.

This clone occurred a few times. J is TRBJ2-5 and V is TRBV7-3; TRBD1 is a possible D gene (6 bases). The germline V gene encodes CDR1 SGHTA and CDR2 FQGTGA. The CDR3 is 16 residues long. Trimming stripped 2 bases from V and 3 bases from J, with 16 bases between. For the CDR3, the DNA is TGTGCCAGCAGCTTAGGCAGGGGTCTCGAGGAAGAGACCCAGTACTTC. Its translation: CASSLGRGLEEETQYF.

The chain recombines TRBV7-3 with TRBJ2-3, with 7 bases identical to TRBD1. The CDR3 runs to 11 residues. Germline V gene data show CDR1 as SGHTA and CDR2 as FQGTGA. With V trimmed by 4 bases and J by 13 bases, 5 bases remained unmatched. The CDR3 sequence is CASSSQDRKYF. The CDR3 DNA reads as TGTGCCAGCAGCTCCCAGGACAGGAAGTATTTT. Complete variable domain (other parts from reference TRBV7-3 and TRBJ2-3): GAGVSQTPSNKVTEKGKYVELRCDPISGHTALYWYRQSLGQGPEFLIYFQGTGAADDSGLPNDRFFAVRPEGSVSTLKIQRTERGDSAVYLCASSSQDRKYFGPGTRLTVL.

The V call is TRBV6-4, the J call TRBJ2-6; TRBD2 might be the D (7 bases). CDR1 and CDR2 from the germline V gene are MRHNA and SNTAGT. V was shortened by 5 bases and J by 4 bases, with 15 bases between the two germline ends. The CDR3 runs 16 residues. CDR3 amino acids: CASSPLGGAGANVLTF. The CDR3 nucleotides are TGTGCCAGCAGTCCCCTGGGGGGGGCCGGGGCCAACGTCCTGACTTTC.

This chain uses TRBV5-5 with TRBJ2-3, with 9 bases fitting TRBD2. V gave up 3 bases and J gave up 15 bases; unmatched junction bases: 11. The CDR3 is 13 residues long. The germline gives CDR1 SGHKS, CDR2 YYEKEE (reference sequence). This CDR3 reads CASSSEWGLAIYF. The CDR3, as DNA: TGTGCCAGCAGCTCTGAATGGGGACTAGCAATATATTTT.

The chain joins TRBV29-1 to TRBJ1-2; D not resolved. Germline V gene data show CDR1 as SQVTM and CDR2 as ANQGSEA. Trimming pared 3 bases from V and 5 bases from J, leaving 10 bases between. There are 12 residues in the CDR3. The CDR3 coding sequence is TGCAGCGTTGAGACGGAGAGGTATGGCTACACCTTC. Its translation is CSVETERYGYTF.

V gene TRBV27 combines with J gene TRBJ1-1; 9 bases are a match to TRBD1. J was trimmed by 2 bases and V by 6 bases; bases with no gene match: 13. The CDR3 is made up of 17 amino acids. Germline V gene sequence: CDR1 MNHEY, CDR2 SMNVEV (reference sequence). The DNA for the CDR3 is TGTGCCAGCAGCCAACCGGGACAGGGTGGCCGAAACACTGAAGCTTTCTTT. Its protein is CASSQPGQGGRNTEAFF.

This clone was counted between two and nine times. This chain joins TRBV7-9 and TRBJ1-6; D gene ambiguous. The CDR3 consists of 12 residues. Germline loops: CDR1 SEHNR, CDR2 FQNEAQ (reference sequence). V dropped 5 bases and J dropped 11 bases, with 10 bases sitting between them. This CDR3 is CASSPEVTPLHF. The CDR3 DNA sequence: TGTGCCAGCAGCCCAGAAGTTACACCCCTCCACTTT.

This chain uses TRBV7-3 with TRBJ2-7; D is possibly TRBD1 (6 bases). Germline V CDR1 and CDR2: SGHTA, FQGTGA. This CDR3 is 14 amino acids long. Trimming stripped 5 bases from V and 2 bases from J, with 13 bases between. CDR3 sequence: CASSATGGAYEQYF. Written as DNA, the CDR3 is TGTGCCAGCAGCGCGACAGGAGGAGCCTACGAGCAGTACTTC.